The source of this T cell receptor (beta chain) is a study of blood T cell repertoires in COVID-19. Original data processing: How many nucleated cells were present was estimated from reference gene primer amplification. Produced via immunoSEQ multiplex PCR; TCRdb's table is partial and in-frame only. The V and J calls and the clone size are those of that table, but D and trimming were determined from the DNA. The data contain about 220,000 clones, 80% of them singletons. The specimen was peripheral blood. This clonotype was sampled from a woman in her 70s with acute or convalescent COVID-19.

CDR3 DNA sequence: TGTGCCAGCAGCCCCAGGGGGCAGGCTAATGAAAAACTGTTTTTT. This codes for CASSPRGQANEKLFF. The V gene is TRBV3-1 (or the pseudogene TRBV3-2), the J gene TRBJ1-4; 8 nucleotides line up with TRBD1. The trim removed 4 bases at V and 3 bases at J, leaving 4 bases unmatched. The CDR3 runs to 15 residues. CDR1 and CDR2 (germline): LGHDT, YNNKEL (reference sequence).